These T cell receptor beta chains were read from a single sample in a study of identical twins. TCRdb re-called the 5' RACE reads through MiXCR, storing one row per CDR3 protein. Among some 570,000 distinct CDR3 sequences listed, about 22% were seen once. These data also featured in a second study, about yellow fever vaccine responses in identical twins.

Sequencing was done on a sample of CD4+ T cells sorted from blood. The receptors derive from a woman aged 18 to 35 in good health. Both conserved end residues are trimmed from each CDR3. Each record gives: J gene, V gene, CDR3 length, CDR3 protein.

j_gene: TRBJ2-1
v_gene: TRBV11-3
len: 10
CDR3aa: ASREDSTEQF

j_gene: TRBJ1-1
v_gene: TRBV20-1
len: 9
CDR3aa: SAPRSTEAF

j_gene: TRBJ1-2
v_gene: TRBV7-9
len: 12
CDR3aa: ASSLGGANYGYT

j_gene: TRBJ1-2
v_gene: TRBV3-1
len: 10
CDR3aa: ASSPRGDGYT

j_gene: TRBJ2-2
v_gene: TRBV20-1
len: 13
CDR3aa: SAIAIGRVTGELF

j_gene: TRBJ2-7
v_gene: TRBV3-1
len: 15
CDR3aa: ASSQEQWGTGGYEQY

j_gene: TRBJ2-2
v_gene: TRBV29-1
len: 19
CDR3aa: SVAPRSPGHQRGANTGELF

j_gene: TRBJ1-3
v_gene: TRBV7-9
len: 15
CDR3aa: ASSWEWTPSSGNTIY

j_gene: TRBJ1-1
v_gene: TRBV18
len: 16
CDR3aa: ASSPRRAGPWRDTEAF

j_gene: TRBJ2-2
v_gene: TRBV6-5
len: 13
CDR3aa: ASSYGGSGTGELF

j_gene: TRBJ2-6
v_gene: TRBV4-1
len: 14
CDR3aa: ASSHGQGRGANVLT

j_gene: TRBJ2-3
v_gene: TRBV6-2/TRBV6-3
len: 12
CDR3aa: ASTYGSYTDTQY

j_gene: TRBJ1-6
v_gene: TRBV6-1
len: 10
CDR3aa: ASGTRNSPLH

j_gene: TRBJ2-1
v_gene: TRBV10-3
len: 12
CDR3aa: AIRRQDTYNEQF

j_gene: TRBJ2-1
v_gene: TRBV28
len: 17
CDR3aa: ARLSLVLDRDPPGNEQF

j_gene: TRBJ2-3
v_gene: TRBV3-1
len: 13
CDR3aa: ASSRRVLADGTQY

j_gene: TRBJ1-2
v_gene: TRBV6-5
len: 15
CDR3aa: ASSYSSSRTGNYGYT

j_gene: TRBJ1-6
v_gene: TRBV20-1
len: 12
CDR3aa: SANHLGGNSPLH

j_gene: TRBJ2-7
v_gene: TRBV28
len: 14
CDR3aa: ASSFGIGGKRAEQY

j_gene: TRBJ2-5
v_gene: TRBV4-1
len: 16
CDR3aa: ASSHGRGGAQHQETQY

j_gene: TRBJ2-2
v_gene: TRBV25-1
len: 14
CDR3aa: ASSALAFANTGELF

j_gene: TRBJ2-5
v_gene: TRBV15
len: 12
CDR3aa: ATSSEYVGETQY

j_gene: TRBJ2-1
v_gene: TRBV7-8
len: 17
CDR3aa: ASSLEISAGLSSYNEQF

j_gene: TRBJ2-3
v_gene: TRBV20-1
len: 13
CDR3aa: SALTGKRLTDTQY

j_gene: TRBJ1-1
v_gene: TRBV12-3/TRBV12-4
len: 11
CDR3aa: ASSQGSNTEAF

j_gene: TRBJ2-4
v_gene: TRBV12-3/TRBV12-4
len: 15
CDR3aa: ASSKQTAGLAKNIQY

j_gene: TRBJ2-7
v_gene: TRBV6-1
len: 8
CDR3aa: ATQVGEQY

j_gene: TRBJ2-2
v_gene: TRBV3-1
len: 17
CDR3aa: ASSQDQVAVWYGTGELF

j_gene: TRBJ2-7
v_gene: TRBV12-3/TRBV12-4
len: 16
CDR3aa: ASSFPLRTSGRGYEQY

j_gene: TRBJ2-2
v_gene: TRBV2
len: 12
CDR3aa: DSGDRGNTGELF

j_gene: TRBJ2-1
v_gene: TRBV5-1
len: 12
CDR3aa: ASSLSADYNEQF

j_gene: TRBJ2-3
v_gene: TRBV7-9
len: 12
CDR3aa: ASSLGQGSDTQY

j_gene: TRBJ2-5
v_gene: TRBV6-1
len: 12
CDR3aa: ASSPGQGHETQY

j_gene: TRBJ2-7
v_gene: TRBV5-1
len: 11
CDR3aa: ASSGLASYEQY

j_gene: TRBJ2-1
v_gene: TRBV9
len: 13
CDR3aa: ASSVAEVSYNEQF

j_gene: TRBJ2-1
v_gene: TRBV11-2
len: 15
CDR3aa: ASSLVRGLAGPNEQF

j_gene: TRBJ2-1
v_gene: TRBV14
len: 13
CDR3aa: ASSEAIVAGNEQF

j_gene: TRBJ2-2
v_gene: TRBV2
len: 13
CDR3aa: ASSSMGLDTGELF

j_gene: TRBJ2-7
v_gene: TRBV5-1
len: 14
CDR3aa: ASSLGLAGYYYEQY

j_gene: TRBJ2-1
v_gene: TRBV5-1
len: 13
CDR3aa: ASSLSGTHYNEQF

j_gene: TRBJ2-7
v_gene: TRBV18
len: 14
CDR3aa: ASSPNVVAGGYEQY

j_gene: TRBJ2-5
v_gene: TRBV28
len: 14
CDR3aa: ASSWRGGGFQETQY

j_gene: TRBJ1-4
v_gene: TRBV6-1
len: 11
CDR3aa: ASRGTVNEKLF

j_gene: TRBJ1-6
v_gene: TRBV9
len: 12
CDR3aa: ASSVEEVGSPLH

j_gene: TRBJ2-4
v_gene: TRBV10-3
len: 14
CDR3aa: AISEMGDLAKNIQY

j_gene: TRBJ2-1
v_gene: TRBV2
len: 10
CDR3aa: ASEREGPEQF